This T cell receptor (beta chain) was captured in a study of regulatory T cells in long-lasting Graves disease. Study-wide results and caveats: It was in persistent disease that TRBV28, TRBJ1-2 and TRBJ2-5 were favored. Newly diagnosed patients had higher TCR diversity than persistent Graves' patients did.

This clonotype has more than one count but fewer than ten. Its antigen is not identified. Arm-PCR with iRepertoire HTBI primers amplified the CDR3 regions for these TCR beta libraries. TCRdb ran MiXCR on the multiplex PCR reads and lists one entry per CDR3 protein. The sample has about 560,000 distinct CDR3 sequences, 15% to 20% seen once. Documented time point: newly diagnosed GD, antithyroid drugs for less than 3 months. Scientists built the TCR library using RNA that was extracted from PBMCs. Germline values: CDR1 SGHRS, CDR2 YFSETQ. The CDR3 covers 14 residues. V was trimmed by 0 bases and J by 5 bases, leaving 10 bases between them. These data also formed part of another study, on T cells in Graves' hyperthyroidism and ophthalmopathy.

Sequenced here: peripheral blood mononuclear cells (PBMCs), sampled at new diagnosis, from a patient treated with antithyroid drugs. The chain couples TRBV5-1 to TRBJ2-3; TRBD1 or TRBD2 may be the D gene (5 bases each). This TCR derives from a man aged 18-30 years with Graves disease. The CDR3 loop reads CASSLDAGGDTQYF. The CDR3 DNA reads TGCGCCAGCAGCTTGGATGCTGGGGGAGATACGCAGTATTTT.